One and the same sample provided the 27 T cell receptor beta chains below, sequenced in a study of blood T cell repertoires in COVID-19. Assay used: immunoSEQ multiplex PCR; TCRdb lists only in-frame clones, some missing. The data show 65,000 to 85,000 clones, over 65% seen once. The specimen sequenced was peripheral blood. The receptors stem from a man in his fifties with active or convalescent COVID-19.

This clone was counted between two and nine times. This chain connects TRBV3-1 (or the pseudogene TRBV3-2) to TRBJ2-3; 12 bases align to TRBD2. V shed 1 base and J 7 bases; nucleotides not matched to a gene: 6. Germline CDR1 is LGHDT and CDR2 is YNNKEL (reference sequence). The CDR3 length is 16 residues. CDR3 nucleotides: TGTGCCAGCAGCCAAGGGACTAGCGGGGCGGTGTATACGCAGTATTTT. Protein sequence: CASSQGTSGAVYTQYF.

This chain joins TRBV3-1 (or the pseudogene TRBV3-2) and TRBJ2-3, with 13 nucleotides matching TRBD2. The length of the CDR3 is 15 residues. CDR1 is LGHDT, CDR2 YNNKEL, per germline (reference sequence). J lost 7 bases, V lost 4 bases, and 5 bases had no gene match. The CDR3 region is CASSRTSGGANTQYF. The CDR3 region has the DNA TGTGCCAGCAGCCGTACTAGCGGGGGGGCCAATACGCAGTATTTT.

In nucleotides, the CDR3 is TGTGCCAGCAGCCACAGGGGCGCAGATACGCAGTATTTT. It encodes CASSHRGADTQYF. The chain employs TRBV7-8 and TRBJ2-3; 7 positions agree with TRBD1. V trimming: 5 bases; J trimming: 4 bases; junction bases outside the gene matches: 3. This CDR3 is 13 amino acids long. The germline V gene encodes CDR1 SGHVS and CDR2 FQNEAQ.

The V and J genes are TRBV5-6 and TRBJ1-2, with TRBD1 matching 12 bases. The CDR3 spans 14 residues. Germline lookup yields CDR1 SGHDT and CDR2 YYEEEE. V lost 4 bases to trimming and J lost 2 bases; unmatched junction nucleotides: 0. Here the CDR3 reads CASSGTGGNYGYTF. The DNA of the CDR3 is TGTGCCAGCAGCGGGACAGGGGGCAACTATGGCTACACCTTC. Complete variable domain (other parts from reference TRBV5-6 and TRBJ1-2): DAGVTQSPTHLIKTRGQQVTLRCSPKSGHDTVSWYQQALGQGPQFIFQYYEEEERQRGNFPDRFSGHQFPNYSSELNVNALLLGDSALYLCASSGTGGNYGYTFGSGTRLTVV.

V is TRBV11-2 and J is TRBJ1-3; a weak D match, TRBD1 (5 bases). Per germline, CDR1 SGHAT and CDR2 FQNNGV. V was trimmed by 5 bases and J by 0 bases, leaving 11 bases between them. The CDR3 extends over 15 amino acids. The CDR3 DNA reads TGTGCCAGCAGCCCAGGGATACCCTCTGGAAACACCATATATTTT. This gives the protein CASSPGIPSGNTIYF.

This clone was counted once. The V gene is TRBV10-1, the J gene TRBJ2-5; 11 bases line up with TRBD2. V lost 5 bases to trimming and J lost 2 bases; unmatched junction nucleotides: 7. Germline V CDR1 and CDR2: WNHNN, SYGVQD (reference sequence). The CDR3 is made up of 16 amino acids. CDR3: CASSRLAGGGQETQYF. CDR3 nucleotides: TGCGCCAGCAGTCGTCTAGCGGGGGGCGGGCAAGAGACCCAGTACTTC.

This clone has just one count. This sequence joins TRBV13 and TRBJ2-3; TRBD2 matches at 8 bases. The J segment lost 5 bases and the V segment lost 0 bases, leaving 10 bases of the junction unmatched. Germline V gene data show CDR1 as PRHDT and CDR2 as FYEKMQ (reference sequence). The CDR3 totals 17 residues. The CDR3 DNA is TGTGCCAGCAGCTTAGGAATCGACGGGGGGGCCTTAGATACGCAGTATTTT. Protein: CASSLGIDGGALDTQYF.

The chain links TRBV7-8 to TRBJ2-5; D uncertain. The CDR3 totals 14 residues. The ends were cut back, 3 bases at V and 5 bases at J, with 13 bases in the middle. The germline V gene encodes CDR1 SGHVS and CDR2 FQNEAQ. The CDR3 is CASSFKGSGETQYF. The CDR3, as DNA: TGTGCCAGCAGCTTTAAAGGATCCGGGGAGACCCAGTACTTC.

This chain links TRBV18 with TRBJ2-5, with a tentative D call TRBD2 (5 bases). V was cut by 6 bases and J by 2 bases, with 13 bases left in between. The CDR3 is made up of 14 amino acids. Germline-derived CDR1 and CDR2 are KGHSH and LQKENI. CDR3 sequence (DNA): TGTGCCAGCTCCCATCCGGGCGGGCAAGAGACCCAGTACTTC. Translating it yields CASSHPGGQETQYF.

This clone was picked up a small number of times. The V gene is TRBV7-6, the J gene TRBJ2-2, with a tentative D call TRBD1 (6 bases). The V gene lost 6 bases and the J gene lost 6 bases, with 14 bases spanning the gap. This CDR3 is built from 14 residues. CDR1 SGHVS and CDR2 FNYEAQ come from the germline V gene. The CDR3: CASRGGKGSGELFF. The CDR3 bases are TGTGCCAGCAGAGGGGGAAAGGGGTCCGGGGAGCTGTTTTTT.

The chain carries TRBV29-1 and TRBJ2-3, with TRBD2 matching over 12 bases. The germline gives CDR1 SQVTM, CDR2 ANQGSEA. The CDR3 length is 15 residues. V gave up 7 bases and J gave up 4 bases; unmatched junction bases: 9. CDR3 nucleotide sequence: TGCAGCGGATCACAGCTAGCGGGGGGGCCAGATACGCAGTATTTT. Translation gives CSGSQLAGGPDTQYF.

The chain has TRBV5-1 and TRBJ2-7; 7 positions agree with TRBD2. The CDR3 has 13 residues. Germline CDR1 is SGHRS and CDR2 is YFSETQ. Unmatched junction bases numbered 1, after V lost 1 base and J lost 3 bases. The CDR3 is CASSLSGVYEQYF. The CDR3 DNA reads TGCGCCAGCAGCTTGAGCGGGGTCTACGAGCAGTACTTC. The entire variable domain, with the rest obtained from reference TRBV5-1 and TRBJ2-7, is as follows: KAGVTQTPRYLIKTRGQQVTLSCSPISGHRSVSWYQQTPGQGLQFLFEYFSETQRNKGNFPGRFSGRQFSNSRSEMNVSTLELGDSALYLCASSLSGVYEQYFGPGTRLTVT.

The chain recombines TRBV7-9 with TRBJ2-1, with unresolved D. The germline V and J ends were trimmed by 1 base and 6 bases, with 13 bases remaining between them. Germline assignment: CDR1 SEHNR and CDR2 FQNEAQ (reference sequence). The CDR3 length is 15 residues. In DNA, the CDR3 is TGTGCCAGCAGCTTAGACCCCCGCATACTCAATGAGCAGTTCTTC. Translation: CASSLDPRILNEQFF.

The CDR3 DNA reads as TGTGCCAGCACCCTAGGACAGGGGGCCTCCCGCGGCGGCTACACCTTC. This gives the protein CASTLGQGASRGGYTF. The chain recombines TRBV27 with TRBJ1-2, with 11 bases matching TRBD1. After removal of 7 bases from V and 8 bases from J, the junction contained 15 bases not matched to a gene. CDR1 is MNHEY, CDR2 SMNVEV, per germline (reference sequence). The length of the CDR3 is 16 residues.

The DNA of the CDR3 is TGTGCCTGGAGACTAGCGGGGGGTAGTAGCGAGCAGTACTTC. It yields the protein CAWRLAGGSSEQYF. The rearrangement uses TRBV30 and TRBJ2-7; TRBD2 aligns across 12 bases. The germline gives CDR1 GTSNPN, CDR2 SVGIG (reference sequence). With V trimmed by 3 bases and J by 6 bases, 6 bases remained unmatched. The CDR3 loop spans 14 amino acids.

This chain connects TRBV20-1 to TRBJ2-1; unclear D gene. Between the trimmed V and J ends, which lost 5 bases and 8 bases, there was a span of 13 bases. The CDR3 has 12 amino acids. CDR1 and CDR2 from the germline V gene are DFQATT and SNEGSKA (reference sequence). This chain's CDR3 is CSAGDTFHEQFF. CDR3 nucleotides: TGCAGTGCTGGTGACACATTCCATGAGCAGTTCTTC.

The genes are TRBV24-1 and TRBJ2-2; D gene uncertain. CDR1 KGHDR and CDR2 SFDVKD come from the germline V gene. The V end was cut by 9 bases, the J end by 3 bases, with 7 bases between. The length of the CDR3 is 12 residues. In nucleotides, the CDR3 is TGTGCCACCTCCTCTTACACCGGGGAGCTGTTTTTT. Its translation is CATSSYTGELFF.

This clone was seen more than once but under ten times. This chain connects TRBV7-7 to TRBJ2-3; 9 bases line up with TRBD1. This CDR3 is 15 amino acids long. In germline, CDR1 is SSHAT, CDR2 FNYEAQ (reference sequence). The V gene end was trimmed by 4 bases and the J gene end by 3 bases; junction bases not matched to a gene: 5. The CDR3 spells CASSSTGGGTDTQYF. The CDR3 DNA follows: TGTGCCAGCAGCTCGACAGGGGGGGGAACAGATACGCAGTATTTT.

The genes are TRBV11-2 and TRBJ2-1; 8 bases align to TRBD2. V gave up 1 base and J gave up 6 bases; unmatched junction bases: 5. Germline loops: CDR1 SGHAT, CDR2 FQNNGV. This CDR3 region has 15 residues. CDR3 DNA: TGTGCCAGCAGCTTAGGGCGGGGGGCCATCAATGAGCAGTTCTTC. Translated: CASSLGRGAINEQFF.

The chain combines TRBV30 with TRBJ2-2; D call uncertain. The CDR3 spans 13 residues. The germline V gene encodes CDR1 GTSNPN and CDR2 SVGIG (reference sequence). The V gene lost 4 bases and the J gene lost 8 bases, with 14 bases spanning the gap. The CDR3 DNA reads as TGTGCCTGGACCCCCTCCCGTCTGGGGGAGCTGTTTTTT. Translation gives CAWTPSRLGELFF.

The chain combines TRBV29-1 with TRBJ2-3, with 8 bases aligning to TRBD2. CDR1 is SQVTM, CDR2 ANQGSEA, per germline. The CDR3 spans 14 residues. The V gene end was trimmed by 4 bases and the J gene end by 1 base; junction bases not matched to a gene: 4. The CDR3 loop reads CSVVEAGGTDTQYF. In DNA form, the CDR3 reads TGCAGCGTTGTAGAAGCGGGGGGCACAGATACGCAGTATTTT.

This clone was observed a single time. The J gene is TRBJ2-1, the V gene TRBV7-3; TRBD2 matches at 11 bases. Looked up from germline, CDR1 is SGHTA and CDR2 is FQGTGA. This CDR3 has 15 amino acids. V dropped 6 bases and J dropped 1; count of bases not matched to a gene: 2. The CDR3 sequence: CASSIAGGSYNEQFF. In DNA, the CDR3 is TGTGCCAGCAGTATAGCGGGGGGGTCCTACAATGAGCAGTTCTTC.

This chain joins TRBV28 and TRBJ1-2; possible D gene TRBD1, 5 bases. The CDR3 contains 14 residues. Germline V gene data show CDR1 as MDHEN and CDR2 as SYDVKM. Trimming took 4 bases from V and 0 from J, leaving 9 bases between them. CDR3 sequence reads: CASSSGYTNYGYTF. In DNA form, the CDR3 reads TGTGCCAGCAGTTCAGGGTATACTAACTATGGCTACACCTTC.

The chain has TRBV30 and TRBJ1-2, with TRBD1 matching 10 bases. Per the germline V gene, CDR1 is GTSNPN and CDR2 is SVGIG (reference sequence). V lost 3 bases and J lost 7; bases outside the gene matches: 11. The CDR3 is 15 amino acids. CDR3 amino acids: CAWRTGGYSGPGYTF. The CDR3 DNA reads as TGTGCCTGGAGGACAGGGGGCTACAGTGGACCTGGCTACACCTTC.

The chain has TRBV10-3 and TRBJ2-1; 8 bases are shared with TRBD2. Germline values: CDR1 ENHRY, CDR2 SYGVKD. V shed 0 bases and J 4 bases; nucleotides not matched to a gene: 8. The CDR3 runs to 17 residues. The CDR3 DNA is TGTGCCATCAGTGAGTCTAGAGGCCGGGGGGGATACAATGAGCAGTTCTTC. Translating it yields CAISESRGRGGYNEQFF.

The chain uses TRBV15 and TRBJ1-1; TRBD1 is a possible D gene (5 bases). Trimming removed 5 bases at V and 11 bases at J, with 21 bases between. This CDR3 is built from 14 residues. Germline values: CDR1 LNHNV, CDR2 YYDKDF (reference sequence). Written as DNA, the CDR3 is TGTGCCACCAGCCGCCTGTTAGACTCAGGGAGGGCTTTCTTT. It specifies CATSRLLDSGRAFF.

The V call is TRBV3-1 (or the pseudogene TRBV3-2), the J call TRBJ2-3; D not certain. Germline V gene data show CDR1 as LGHDT and CDR2 as YNNKEL (reference sequence). There are 11 residues in the CDR3. Between the trimmed V and J ends, which lost 5 bases and 4 bases, there was a span of 4 bases. The DNA for the CDR3 is TGTGCCAGCAGCAGAGCAGATACGCAGTATTTT. Its translation: CASSRADTQYF.